Each of the 28 T cell receptor beta chains below was sequenced from the same sample in a study of blood T cell repertoires in COVID-19. Generated by immunoSEQ multiplex PCR, the TCRdb table keeps only in-frame clones and is missing some. The repertoire has about 64,000 clones, more than 65% of them found once; the top ten carry approximately 5.3%. What was sequenced was peripheral blood. The receptors stem from a human donor in a cohort sampled during active COVID-19.

The rearrangement links TRBV28 to TRBJ1-2; the D gene is possibly TRBD1 (6 bases). This CDR3 comprises 13 residues. Germline CDR1 and CDR2: MDHEN and SYDVKM. Deletions cut 8 bases from V and 4 bases from J, with 14 bases between. The CDR3 sequence is CASQQQGGYGYTF. The CDR3 DNA is TGTGCCAGCCAACAACAGGGTGGCTATGGCTACACCTTC.

This clone was seen at least ten times. The chain recombines TRBV7-2 with TRBJ1-2; TRBD1 matches 8 bases. With V trimmed by 5 bases and J by 5 bases, 10 bases remained unmatched. The CDR3 extends over 15 amino acids. Germline values: CDR1 SGHTA, CDR2 FQGNSA. The CDR3 DNA sequence: TGTGCCAGCAGCCCCCGGGCAGGGGGCTATTATGGCTACACCTTC. Translated, it gives CASSPRAGGYYGYTF.

The V call is TRBV6-5, the J call TRBJ2-2, with 10 bases that match TRBD2. From germline, CDR1 is MNHEY and CDR2 SVGAGI. The CDR3 totals 16 residues. J lost 4 bases, V lost 4 bases, and 6 bases had no gene match. The CDR3 sequence is CASSSKRGGITGELFF. The CDR3 nucleotides read TGTGCCAGCAGTTCAAAGCGGGGGGGCATCACCGGGGAGCTGTTTTTT.

The chain carries TRBV3-1 (or the pseudogene TRBV3-2) and TRBJ2-2, with D uncertain. With 1 base removed from V and 5 bases from J, the gap between germline ends came to 8 bases. The V gene's germline CDR1 is LGHDT and CDR2 YNNKEL (reference sequence). This CDR3 contains 14 residues. In nucleotides, the CDR3 is TGTGCCAGCAGCCAAGTCGCGCGGACCGGGGAGCTGTTTTTT. It specifies CASSQVARTGELFF.

This clone was observed a handful of times. The chain uses TRBV2 and TRBJ2-7; D gene unclear. Germline V gives CDR1 SNHLY, CDR2 FYNNEI. CDR3 size: 12 residues. V lost 7 bases and J 0 bases, leaving 7 bases between the germline ends. The DNA of the CDR3 is TGTGCCAGCACCACAGACTCCTACGAGCAGTACTTC. It is translated as CASTTDSYEQYF.

A few counts support this clone. J is TRBJ1-5 and V is TRBV19, with 7 nucleotides matching TRBD1. V shed 7 bases and J 0 bases; nucleotides not matched to a gene: 3. Germline CDR1 is LNHDA and CDR2 is SQIVND (reference sequence). The CDR3 spans 14 residues. CDR3 residues: CASKGQISNQPQHF. CDR3 nucleotide sequence: TGTGCCAGTAAGGGACAGATTAGCAATCAGCCCCAGCATTTT.

This chain uses TRBV5-1 with TRBJ2-3, with a weak D call TRBD2 (6 bases). The V and J ends lost 1 base and 2 bases respectively, with 11 bases between them. The CDR3 length is 15 residues. CDR1 is SGHRS, CDR2 YFSETQ, per germline. CDR3 coding DNA: TGCGCCAGCAGCTTGACCAGCGGGTCCACAGATACGCAGTATTTT. Residues: CASSLTSGSTDTQYF.

The chain couples TRBV5-1 to TRBJ2-3, with D possibly being TRBD2 (5 bases). The CDR3 covers 14 residues. V was shortened by 4 bases and J by 4 bases, with 13 bases between the two germline ends. CDR1 SGHRS and CDR2 YFSETQ come from the germline V gene. Here the CDR3 DNA reads TGCGCCAGCAGCCCCGGAGGTGGCGCAGATACGCAGTATTTT. Amino acids: CASSPGGGADTQYF.

This chain links TRBV7-3 with TRBJ2-2; 9 bases are a match to TRBD1. The CDR3 length is 18 residues. The germline gives CDR1 SGHTA, CDR2 FQGTGA. Unmatched junction bases numbered 14, after V lost 5 bases and J lost 4 bases. CDR3 residues: CASSAAPPGTGPTGELFF. The CDR3 bases are TGTGCCAGCAGCGCCGCCCCCCCCGGGACAGGGCCCACCGGGGAGCTGTTTTTT.

CDR3 sequence (DNA): TGTGCCAGCAGTATGTACAATCAGCCCCAGCATTTT. It yields the protein CASSMYNQPQHF. The rearrangement links TRBV7-2 to TRBJ1-5; D is uncertain. The CDR3 length is 12 residues. V gave up 6 bases and J gave up 3 bases, with 6 bases separating them. The germline CDR1 and CDR2 sequences are SGHTA and FQGNSA.

This clone was seen once. This chain connects TRBV9 to TRBJ1-6; maybe TRBD1 (5 bases). Trimming took 0 bases from V and 6 from J, leaving 10 bases between them. CDR3 length equals 15 residues. Germline V gene data show CDR1 as SGDLS and CDR2 as YYNGEE. The CDR3 loop reads CASSVEGTLNSPLHF. The CDR3 nucleotides are TGTGCCAGCAGCGTAGAAGGGACTCTTAATTCACCCCTCCACTTT.

The rearrangement uses TRBV7-8 and TRBJ2-3, with D possibly matching TRBD1 (6 bases). Trimming pared 3 bases from V and 6 bases from J, leaving 16 bases between. CDR1 SGHVS and CDR2 FQNEAQ come from the germline V gene. This CDR3 region has 15 residues. In nucleotides, the CDR3 is TGTGCCAGCAGCTTCCAAGGACAGCCGTGGGATACGCAGTATTTT. This translates into CASSFQGQPWDTQYF.

The chain uses TRBV11-3 and TRBJ2-7, with D tentatively TRBD2 (5 bases). V lost 1 base and J lost 7, with 11 bases in between. The germline gives CDR1 SGHNT, CDR2 YENEEA. There are 13 residues in the CDR3. The CDR3 nucleotides read TGTGCCAGCAGCTTAGGTGGAGGCCGGGAGCAGTACTTC. This gives the protein CASSLGGGREQYF.

This clone was picked up a small number of times. V usage is TRBV11-2 and J usage is TRBJ2-3; D is uncertain. V dropped 6 bases and J dropped 2 bases, with 12 bases sitting between them. The V gene's germline CDR1 is SGHAT and CDR2 FQNNGV. The CDR3 sequence is 14 residues long. The CDR3 coding sequence is TGTGCCAGCAGTCCCGACTCCAACACAGATACGCAGTATTTT. It encodes CASSPDSNTDTQYF.

This chain links TRBV5-8 with TRBJ2-5, with D possibly matching TRBD2 (5 bases). Germline CDR1 SGHTS, CDR2 YDEGEE. The CDR3 length is 15 residues. V was pared by 4 bases and J by 1 base, with 14 bases between. The CDR3 here is CASSEIVGGQETQYF. CDR3 nucleotide sequence: TGTGCCAGCAGCGAAATAGTAGGAGGCCAAGAGACCCAGTACTTC. Complete variable domain (other parts from reference TRBV5-8 and TRBJ2-5): EAGVTQSPTHLIKTRGQQATLRCSPISGHTSVYWYQQALGLGLQFLLWYDEGEERNRGNFPPRFSGRQFPNYSSELNVNALELEDSALYLCASSEIVGGQETQYFGPGTRLLVL.

V and J are TRBV4-2 and TRBJ1-4; D gene uncertain. The CDR3 is 15 residues long. Per germline, CDR1 LGHNA and CDR2 YNFKEQ. V was pared by 0 bases and J by 8 bases, with 13 bases between. CDR3 amino acids: CASSQDFSGIEKLFF. DNA of the CDR3: TGTGCCAGCAGCCAAGATTTTTCGGGTATCGAAAAACTGTTTTTT.

The chain employs TRBV7-6 and TRBJ1-1; TRBD1 might be the D (5 bases). V lost 1 base and J lost 5, with 14 bases in between. The CDR3 is 15 amino acids. The germline CDR1 and CDR2 sequences are SGHVS and FNYEAQ. The CDR3 reads CASSLEAGRWTEAFF. In DNA form, the CDR3 reads TGTGCCAGCAGCTTAGAGGCAGGGAGGTGGACTGAAGCTTTCTTT. Looking up the rest from reference TRBV7-6 and TRBJ1-1 gives the full variable domain: GAGVSQSPRYKVTKRGQDVALRCDPISGHVSLYWYRQALGQGPEFLTYFNYEAQQDKSGLPNDRFSAERPEGSISTLTIQRTEQRDSAMYRCASSLEAGRWTEAFFGQGTRLTVV.

The chain combines TRBV2 with TRBJ2-5; D not certain. V lost 6 bases and J lost 7, with 15 bases in between. The germline CDR1 and CDR2 sequences are SNHLY and FYNNEI. The length of the CDR3 is 13 residues. CDR3 in amino acids: CASSPRPVGTQYF. CDR3 in DNA: TGTGCCAGCAGCCCGAGGCCGGTGGGGACCCAGTACTTC.

The chain couples TRBV10-3 to TRBJ1-5; TRBD1 matches at 10 bases. The V and J ends lost 7 bases and 6 bases, in that order; junction bases with no gene match: 6. The germline CDR1 and CDR2 sequences are ENHRY and SYGVKD. This CDR3 is 14 amino acids long. CDR3 amino acids: CAITGTGEGQPQHF. CDR3 nucleotides: TGTGCCATCACCGGGACAGGGGAAGGTCAGCCCCAGCATTTT.

J is TRBJ2-3 and V is TRBV10-3; TRBD1 matches 11 bases. Germline assignment: CDR1 ENHRY and CDR2 SYGVKD. This CDR3 has 15 residues. V lost 5 bases and J lost 4; bases outside the gene matches: 5. The CDR3 nucleotides read TGTGCCATCAGTCCGGGACAGGGGGATGCAGATACGCAGTATTTT. The encoded protein is CAISPGQGDADTQYF.

The V call is TRBV3-1 (or the pseudogene TRBV3-2), the J call TRBJ2-2, with D unresolved. CDR3 length: 14 residues. CDR1 is LGHDT, CDR2 YNNKEL, per germline (reference sequence). The V end lost 1 base, the J end lost 1 base, and 4 bases lay between the germline ends. Here the CDR3 DNA reads TGTGCCAGCAGCCAAGTCCGGAACACCGGGGAGCTGTTTTTT. This translates into CASSQVRNTGELFF.

The rearrangement uses TRBV7-8 and TRBJ1-2, with no clear D. This CDR3 comprises 15 residues. The V gene lost 5 bases and the J gene lost 0 bases, with 13 bases spanning the gap. Per the germline V gene, CDR1 is SGHVS and CDR2 is FQNEAQ. The CDR3 bases are TGTGCCAGCAGCGCGTACAGAATTACTAACTATGGCTACACCTTC. Amino acids: CASSAYRITNYGYTF.

The rearrangement joins TRBV24-1 to TRBJ2-3; D call uncertain. CDR1 is KGHDR and CDR2 is SFDVKD in the germline V gene. CDR3 length equals 13 residues. V lost 9 bases and J lost 1, with 10 bases in between. The CDR3 bases are TGTGCCACCTCCCATCCGGGCACAGATACGCAGTATTTT. This encodes CATSHPGTDTQYF.

This chain uses TRBV10-1 with TRBJ2-3; 11 nucleotides match TRBD2. CDR3 length: 13 amino acids. Germline V CDR1 and CDR2: WNHNN, SYGVQD (reference sequence). The V segment lost 4 bases and the J segment 10 bases; nucleotides outside the gene matches: 4. The CDR3 bases are TGCGCCAGCAGTGTAGCGGGGGGGATTCCGCAGTATTTT. The encoded protein is CASSVAGGIPQYF.

The chain is built from TRBV19 and TRBJ1-2; 8 nucleotides agree with TRBD1. Trimming removed 8 bases from V and 4 bases from J; junction bases left unmatched: 12. Germline V gives CDR1 LNHDA, CDR2 SQIVND (reference sequence). This CDR3 is 15 amino acids long. CDR3 residues: CASQDRARTPYGYTF. Here the CDR3 DNA reads TGTGCCAGTCAGGACAGGGCCCGGACCCCCTATGGCTACACCTTC.

This clone was counted between two and nine times. The CDR3 DNA is TGCGCCAGCAGCCCCCTGGGGCACACGGGGGCTGAAGCTTTCTTT. Translated: CASSPLGHTGAEAFF. This rearrangement joins TRBV5-1 to TRBJ1-1, with D possibly being TRBD1 (5 bases). Germline CDR1 SGHRS, CDR2 YFSETQ. This CDR3 is 15 amino acids long. Trimming took off 4 bases at V and 6 bases at J, with 19 bases between the two ends.

The rearrangement links TRBV25-1 to TRBJ2-2, with 8 bases matching TRBD2. Trimming cost V 4 bases and J 3 bases; bases outside gene matches: 10. The V gene's germline CDR1 is MGHDK and CDR2 SYGVNS. The CDR3 runs 17 residues. CDR3 sequence: CASSANRGGSHTGELFF. The CDR3 nucleotides read TGTGCCAGCAGTGCCAACCGGGGGGGTTCGCACACCGGGGAGCTGTTTTTT.

The V and J genes are TRBV5-8 and TRBJ1-5; possible D gene TRBD1, 5 bases. The V gene lost 4 bases and the J gene lost 3 bases, with 20 bases spanning the gap. Germline V lookup: CDR1 SGHTS, CDR2 YDEGEE. The CDR3 totals 17 residues. CDR3 sequence: CASSPKGGGKINQPQHF. In DNA, the CDR3 is TGTGCCAGCAGCCCAAAGGGTGGGGGGAAGATCAATCAGCCCCAGCATTTT.